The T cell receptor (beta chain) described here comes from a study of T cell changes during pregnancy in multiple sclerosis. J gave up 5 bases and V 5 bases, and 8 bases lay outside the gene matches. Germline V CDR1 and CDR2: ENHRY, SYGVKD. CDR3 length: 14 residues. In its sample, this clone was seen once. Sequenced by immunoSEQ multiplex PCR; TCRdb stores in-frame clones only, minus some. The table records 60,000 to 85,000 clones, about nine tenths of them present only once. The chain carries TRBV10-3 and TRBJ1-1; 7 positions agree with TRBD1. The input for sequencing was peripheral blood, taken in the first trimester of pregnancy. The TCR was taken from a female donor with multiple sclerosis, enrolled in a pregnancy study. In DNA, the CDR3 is TGTGCCATCAGTACCTCAGGGGGAGGAACTGAAGCTTTCTTT. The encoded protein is CAISTSGGGTEAFF.